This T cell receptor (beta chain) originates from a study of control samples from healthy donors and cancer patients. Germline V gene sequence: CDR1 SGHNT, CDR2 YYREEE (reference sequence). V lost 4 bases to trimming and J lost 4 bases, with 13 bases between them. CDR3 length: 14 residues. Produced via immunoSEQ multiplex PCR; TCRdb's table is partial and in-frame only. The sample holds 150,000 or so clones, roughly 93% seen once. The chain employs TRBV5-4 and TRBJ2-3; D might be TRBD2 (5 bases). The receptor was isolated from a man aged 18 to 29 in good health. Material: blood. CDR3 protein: CASSPRLGADTQYF. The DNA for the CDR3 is TGTGCCAGCAGCCCGCGCCTCGGGGCAGATACGCAGTATTTT.